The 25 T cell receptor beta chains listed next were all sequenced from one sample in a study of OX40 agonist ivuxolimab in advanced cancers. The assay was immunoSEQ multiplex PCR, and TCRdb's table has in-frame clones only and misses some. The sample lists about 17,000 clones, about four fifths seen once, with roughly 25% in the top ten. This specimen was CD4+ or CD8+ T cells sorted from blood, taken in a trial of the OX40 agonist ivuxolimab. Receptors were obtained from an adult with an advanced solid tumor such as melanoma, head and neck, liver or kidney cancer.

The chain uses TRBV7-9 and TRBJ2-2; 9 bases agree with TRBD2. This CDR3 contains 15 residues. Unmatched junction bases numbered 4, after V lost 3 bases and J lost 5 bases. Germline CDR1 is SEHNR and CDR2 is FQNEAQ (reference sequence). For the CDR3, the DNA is TGTGCCAGCAGCTTCAATAGCGGGGGAACCGGGGAGCTGTTTTTT. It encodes CASSFNSGGTGELFF.

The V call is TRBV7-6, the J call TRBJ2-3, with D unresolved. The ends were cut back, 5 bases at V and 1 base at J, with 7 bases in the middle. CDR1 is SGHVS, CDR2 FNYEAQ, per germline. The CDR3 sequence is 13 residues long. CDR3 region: CASSEYRTDTQYF. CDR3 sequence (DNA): TGTGCCAGCAGCGAGTACCGCACAGATACGCAGTATTTT.

CDR3 DNA sequence: TGTGCCAGCAACTCAACAAGGACATTCGAGCAGTACTTC. It is translated as CASNSTRTFEQYF. The chain joins TRBV7-4 to TRBJ2-7; TRBD1 is a possible D gene (5 bases). Trimming removed 7 bases at V and 6 bases at J, with 16 bases between. The CDR3 loop spans 13 amino acids. Germline CDR1 is SGHVT and CDR2 is SQSDAQ. Combining the CDR3 with reference TRBV7-4 and TRBJ2-7 gives the whole variable domain GAGVSQSPRYKVAKRGRDVALRCDSISGHVTLYWYRQTLGQGSEVLTYSQSDAQRDKSGRPSGRFSAERPERSVSTLKIQRTEQGDSAVYLCASNSTRTFEQYFGPGTRLTVT.

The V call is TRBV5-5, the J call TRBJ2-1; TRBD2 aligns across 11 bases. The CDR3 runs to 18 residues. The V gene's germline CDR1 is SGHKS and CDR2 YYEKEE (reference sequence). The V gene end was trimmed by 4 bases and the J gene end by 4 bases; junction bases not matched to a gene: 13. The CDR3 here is CASSPSPTSGIIYNEQFF. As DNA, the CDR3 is TGTGCCAGCAGCCCTTCTCCGACTAGCGGGATTATATACAATGAGCAGTTCTTC. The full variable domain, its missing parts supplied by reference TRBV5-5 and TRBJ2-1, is DAGVTQSPTHLIKTRGQQVTLRCSPISGHKSVSWYQQVLGQGPQFIFQYYEKEERGRGNFPDRFSARQFPNYSSELNVNALLLGDSALYLCASSPSPTSGIIYNEQFFGPGTRLTVL.

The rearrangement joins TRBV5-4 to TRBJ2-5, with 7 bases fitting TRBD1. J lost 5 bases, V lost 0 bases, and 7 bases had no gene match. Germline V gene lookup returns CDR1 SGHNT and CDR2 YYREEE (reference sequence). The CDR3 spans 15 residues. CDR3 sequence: CASSLGQTGLETQYF. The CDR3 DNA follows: TGTGCCAGCAGCTTGGGGCAGACAGGGTTGGAGACCCAGTACTTC.

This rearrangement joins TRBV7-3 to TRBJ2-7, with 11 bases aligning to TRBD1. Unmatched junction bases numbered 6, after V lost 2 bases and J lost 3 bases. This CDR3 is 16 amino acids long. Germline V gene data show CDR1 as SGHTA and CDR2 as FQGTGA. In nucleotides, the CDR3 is TGTGCCAGCAGCTTATCGGCGGGACAGGGGGACTACGAGCAGTACTTC. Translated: CASSLSAGQGDYEQYF.

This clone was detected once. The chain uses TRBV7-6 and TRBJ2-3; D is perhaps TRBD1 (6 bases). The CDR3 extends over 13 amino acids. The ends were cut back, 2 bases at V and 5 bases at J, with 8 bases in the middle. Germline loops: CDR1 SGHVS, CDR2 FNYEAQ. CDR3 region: CASSLIRGDTQYF. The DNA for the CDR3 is TGTGCCAGCAGCTTAATCAGGGGAGATACGCAGTATTTT. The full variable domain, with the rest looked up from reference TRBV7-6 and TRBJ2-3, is GAGVSQSPRYKVTKRGQDVALRCDPISGHVSLYWYRQALGQGPEFLTYFNYEAQQDKSGLPNDRFSAERPEGSISTLTIQRTEQRDSAMYRCASSLIRGDTQYFGPGTRLTVL.

In nucleotides, the CDR3 is TGTGCCACCAGCAGGCTACCGGGACAACCATGGGAGCAGTACTTC. Translated: CATSRLPGQPWEQYF. This chain connects TRBV15 to TRBJ2-7; TRBD1 is a possible D gene (6 bases). The CDR3 loop spans 15 amino acids. Per the germline V gene, CDR1 is LNHNV and CDR2 is YYDKDF (reference sequence). The ends were cut back, 3 bases at V and 7 bases at J, with 19 bases in the middle.

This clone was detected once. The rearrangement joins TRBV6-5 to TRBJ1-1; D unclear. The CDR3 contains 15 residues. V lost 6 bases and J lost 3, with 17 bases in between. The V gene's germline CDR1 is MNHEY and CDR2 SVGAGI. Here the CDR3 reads CASSPGRPEYTEAFF. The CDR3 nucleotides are TGTGCCAGCAGCCCCGGACGGCCGGAATACACTGAAGCTTTCTTT.

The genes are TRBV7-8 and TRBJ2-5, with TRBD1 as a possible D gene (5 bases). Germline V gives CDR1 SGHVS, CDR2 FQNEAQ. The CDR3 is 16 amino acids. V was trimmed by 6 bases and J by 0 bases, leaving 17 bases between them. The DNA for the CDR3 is TGTGCCAGCAGAGGCAGGGCGAAGGGGTACCAAGAGACCCAGTACTTC. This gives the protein CASRGRAKGYQETQYF.

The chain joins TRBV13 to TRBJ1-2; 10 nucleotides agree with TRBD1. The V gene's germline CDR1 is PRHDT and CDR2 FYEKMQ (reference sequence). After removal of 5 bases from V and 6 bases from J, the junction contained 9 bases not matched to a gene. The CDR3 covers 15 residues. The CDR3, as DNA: TGTGCCAGCAGCAATGGACAGGGGGTGATAGATGGCTACACCTTC. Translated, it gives CASSNGQGVIDGYTF.

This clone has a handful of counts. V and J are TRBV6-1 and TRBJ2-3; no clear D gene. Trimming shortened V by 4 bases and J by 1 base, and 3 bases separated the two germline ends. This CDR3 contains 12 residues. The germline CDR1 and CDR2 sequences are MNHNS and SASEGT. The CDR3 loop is CASSGGTDTQYF. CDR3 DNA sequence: TGTGCCAGCAGTGGGGGCACAGATACGCAGTATTTT.

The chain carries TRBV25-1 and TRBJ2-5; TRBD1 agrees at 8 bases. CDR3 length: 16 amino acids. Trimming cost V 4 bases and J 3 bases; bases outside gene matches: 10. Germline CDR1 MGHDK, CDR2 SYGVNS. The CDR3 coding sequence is TGTGCCAGCAGTGCGAGCCTGACAGGGGAAGAAGAGACCCAGTACTTC. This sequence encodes CASSASLTGEEETQYF.

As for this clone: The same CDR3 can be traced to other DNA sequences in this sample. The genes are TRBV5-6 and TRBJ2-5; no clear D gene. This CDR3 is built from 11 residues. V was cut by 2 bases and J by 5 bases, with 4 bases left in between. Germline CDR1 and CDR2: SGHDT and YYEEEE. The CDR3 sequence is CASSFGETQYF. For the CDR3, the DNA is TGTGCCAGCAGCTTCGGGGAGACCCAGTACTTC.

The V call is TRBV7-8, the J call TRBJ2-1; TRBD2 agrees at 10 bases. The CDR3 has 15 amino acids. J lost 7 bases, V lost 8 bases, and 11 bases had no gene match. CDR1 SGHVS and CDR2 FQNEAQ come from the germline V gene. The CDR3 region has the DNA TGTGCCAGCGCCCTAGGAGCGGGGGGGCAGAATGAGCAGTTCTTC. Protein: CASALGAGGQNEQFF.

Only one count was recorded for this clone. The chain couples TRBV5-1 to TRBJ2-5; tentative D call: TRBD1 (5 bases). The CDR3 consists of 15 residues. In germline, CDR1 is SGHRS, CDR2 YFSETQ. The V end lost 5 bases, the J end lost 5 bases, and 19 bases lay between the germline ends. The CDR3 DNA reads TGCGCCAGCAGTATAGGGCAGGGTGTATGGGAGACCCAGTACTTC. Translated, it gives CASSIGQGVWETQYF.

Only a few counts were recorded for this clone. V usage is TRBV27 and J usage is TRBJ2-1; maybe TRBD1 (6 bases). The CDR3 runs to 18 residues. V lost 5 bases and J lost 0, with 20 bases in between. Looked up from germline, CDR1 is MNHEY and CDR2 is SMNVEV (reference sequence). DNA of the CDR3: TGTGCCAGCAGTGGCGACCTCCAGGGGATGAGCTCCTACAATGAGCAGTTCTTC. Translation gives CASSGDLQGMSSYNEQFF.

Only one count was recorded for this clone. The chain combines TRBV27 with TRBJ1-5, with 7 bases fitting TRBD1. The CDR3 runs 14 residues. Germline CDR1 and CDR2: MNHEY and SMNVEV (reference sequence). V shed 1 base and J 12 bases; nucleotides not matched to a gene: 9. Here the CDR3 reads CASSLYRGQISQHF. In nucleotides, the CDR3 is TGTGCCAGCAGTTTATACAGGGGTCAAATCAGCCAGCATTTT.

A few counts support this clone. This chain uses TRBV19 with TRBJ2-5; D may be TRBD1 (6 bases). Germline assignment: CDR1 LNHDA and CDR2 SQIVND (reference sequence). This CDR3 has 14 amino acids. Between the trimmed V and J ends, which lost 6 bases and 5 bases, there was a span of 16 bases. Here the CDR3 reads CASRAPADRETQYF. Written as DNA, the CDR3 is TGTGCCAGTAGGGCACCGGCCGACAGGGAGACCCAGTACTTC.

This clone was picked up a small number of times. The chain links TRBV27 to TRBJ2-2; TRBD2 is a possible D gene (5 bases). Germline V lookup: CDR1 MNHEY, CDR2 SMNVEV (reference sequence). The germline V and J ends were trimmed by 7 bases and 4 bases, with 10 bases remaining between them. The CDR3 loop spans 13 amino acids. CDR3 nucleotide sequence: TGTGCCAGCAATGAGGGCGTCACCGGGGAGCTGTTTTTT. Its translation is CASNEGVTGELFF.

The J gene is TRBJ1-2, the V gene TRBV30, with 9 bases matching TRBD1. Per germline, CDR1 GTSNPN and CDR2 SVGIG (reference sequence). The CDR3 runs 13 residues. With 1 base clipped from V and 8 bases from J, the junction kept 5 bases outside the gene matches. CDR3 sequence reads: CAWSETGGGGYTF. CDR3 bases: TGTGCCTGGAGTGAGACAGGGGGAGGAGGCTACACCTTC.

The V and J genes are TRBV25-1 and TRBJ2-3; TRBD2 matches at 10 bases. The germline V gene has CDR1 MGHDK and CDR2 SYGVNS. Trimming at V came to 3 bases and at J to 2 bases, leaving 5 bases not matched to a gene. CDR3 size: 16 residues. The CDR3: CASSESAGGLTDTQYF. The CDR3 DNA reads TGTGCCAGCAGTGAGTCAGCGGGAGGGCTCACAGATACGCAGTATTTT.

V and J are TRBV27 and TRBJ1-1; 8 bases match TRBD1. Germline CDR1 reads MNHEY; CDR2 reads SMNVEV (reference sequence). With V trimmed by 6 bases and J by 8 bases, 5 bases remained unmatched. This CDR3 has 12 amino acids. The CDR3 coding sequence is TGTGCCAGCAGAGGACAGGGCTTAGAAGCTTTCTTT. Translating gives CASRGQGLEAFF.

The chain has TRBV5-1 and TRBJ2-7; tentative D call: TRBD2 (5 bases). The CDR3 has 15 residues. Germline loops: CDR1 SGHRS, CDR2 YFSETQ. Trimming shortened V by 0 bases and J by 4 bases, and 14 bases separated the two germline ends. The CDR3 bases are TGCGCCAGCAGCTTGGCCTTGGTAGGGAGTTACGAGCAGTACTTC. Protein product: CASSLALVGSYEQYF.

The CDR3 nucleotides are TGCGCCAGCAGCTTGAGGCTAGCTGTAAGCTCCTACAATGAGCAGTTCTTC. Translated, it gives CASSLRLAVSSYNEQFF. This chain uses TRBV5-1 with TRBJ2-1; D may be TRBD2 (5 bases). Looked up from germline, CDR1 is SGHRS and CDR2 is YFSETQ. The CDR3 consists of 17 residues. V lost 1 base to trimming and J lost 0 bases, with 14 bases between them.